This TCR beta chain was sequenced in a study of CD8+ T cells in alopecia areata. Lesional scalp punch biopsies and peripheral blood came from alopecia areata patients. This clone was detected only a few times. Germline CDR1 and CDR2: MNHEY and SMNVEV (reference sequence). V lost 5 bases and J lost 3, with 14 bases in between. There are 15 residues in the CDR3. RNA extraction and reverse transcription yielded cDNA as sequencing template. Only in-frame clones appear in the TCRdb table, and some are missing; sequencing was by immunoSEQ multiplex PCR. The sample includes roughly 14,000 clones, 55% to 60% of them seen just once.

The sequencing here drew on skin, taken at week 0. The TCR was taken from a human donor with alopecia areata. The V and J genes are TRBV27 and TRBJ2-1, with D unresolved. CDR3 DNA: TGTGCCAGCAGTCCACGGGTAGACAACTACAATGAGCAGTTCTTC. Protein product: CASSPRVDNYNEQFF.